The present T cell receptor beta chain was sequenced within a study of blood T cell repertoires in COVID-19. Across the study: Researchers got acute and convalescent COVID-19 samples from the United States, Italy and Spain. PBMCs, B-cell-depleted T cells, or T cells were the source of the cDNA or gDNA that made up the material.

The CDR3 has 15 amino acids. After removal of 4 bases from V and 3 bases from J, the junction contained 5 bases not matched to a gene. Germline V gives CDR1 MGHRA, CDR2 YSYEKL. Per the study methods: Amplification with reference gene primers provided the estimates of nucleated cell counts. The repertoire was sequenced with immunoSEQ multiplex PCR; TCRdb's copy has only in-frame clones and lacks some. V and J calls and clone size come straight from that table; D and trimming were deduced from the DNA. The data hold about 440,000 clones, with roughly 90% observed a single time. The receptor's source is a woman aged 25 to 45 with acute or convalescent COVID-19. V is TRBV4-1 and J is TRBJ2-3; 9 bases are a match to TRBD2. Sequencing was carried out using peripheral blood. In nucleotides, the CDR3 is TGCGCCAGCAGCCGAATAGCGGGGGTGACAGATACGCAGTATTTT. Protein sequence: CASSRIAGVTDTQYF.